The 32 T cell receptor beta chains reported below all come from one sample, sequenced in a study of T cell changes during pregnancy in multiple sclerosis. Generated by immunoSEQ multiplex PCR, the TCRdb table keeps only in-frame clones and is missing some. This table has tens of thousands of clones, more than 85% appearing once. The sample here was peripheral blood, taken before pregnancy. The receptors originated from a female donor with multiple sclerosis, enrolled in a pregnancy study.

The chain has TRBV19 and TRBJ2-1; D is undetermined. From germline, CDR1 is LNHDA and CDR2 SQIVND (reference sequence). The CDR3 is 14 amino acids. Trimming took off 3 bases at V and 0 bases at J, with 6 bases between the two ends. The CDR3 protein is CASSMASSYNEQFF. DNA of the CDR3: TGTGCCAGTAGTATGGCCAGCTCCTACAATGAGCAGTTCTTC.

The chain employs TRBV7-7 and TRBJ2-5; 7 bases line up with TRBD2. CDR1 and CDR2 (germline): SSHAT, FNYEAQ (reference sequence). J was trimmed by 0 bases and V by 1 base; bases with no gene match: 2. This CDR3 contains 15 residues. The CDR3 nucleotides read TGTGCCAGCAGCTTAGTCGGACTAGACCAAGAGACCCAGTACTTC. Protein sequence: CASSLVGLDQETQYF.

V gene TRBV30 combines with J gene TRBJ1-2, with D perhaps matching TRBD1 (6 bases). V was clipped by 5 bases and J by 6 bases, with 25 bases between them. This CDR3 is 16 amino acids long. CDR1 is GTSNPN, CDR2 SVGIG, per germline (reference sequence). The CDR3 here is CAWGQPPFVYGNGYTF. The CDR3 bases are TGTGCCTGGGGACAGCCTCCTTTTGTGTACGGCAATGGCTACACCTTC.

The chain recombines TRBV6-6 with TRBJ2-7, with 8 bases fitting TRBD2. The CDR3 is 16 residues long. V was clipped by 5 bases and J by 6 bases; unmatched bases: 15. Germline V lookup: CDR1 MNHNY, CDR2 SVGAGI (reference sequence). CDR3 protein: CASSHPSGLDFSEQYF. CDR3 nucleotide sequence: TGTGCCAGCAGTCACCCTTCGGGACTAGATTTCTCCGAGCAGTACTTC.

In nucleotides, the CDR3 is TGTGCCAGCAGTACCTGGGGGCTGCAAGAGACCCAGTACTTC. Residues: CASSTWGLQETQYF. The rearrangement uses TRBV27 and TRBJ2-5, with D perhaps matching TRBD1 (6 bases). V lost 5 bases to trimming and J lost 2 bases, with 12 bases between them. Per the germline V gene, CDR1 is MNHEY and CDR2 is SMNVEV (reference sequence). The CDR3 has 14 residues.

In this sample, this clone turned up once. The chain combines TRBV6-1 with TRBJ2-3, with 7 bases matching TRBD2. CDR3 length: 16 amino acids. After removal of 2 bases from V and 3 bases from J, the junction contained 8 bases not matched to a gene. Germline lookup yields CDR1 MNHNS and CDR2 SASEGT. CDR3 DNA: TGTGCCAGCAGTGAAATAACTAGCGCCGGGACAGATACGCAGTATTTT. Translated, it gives CASSEITSAGTDTQYF.

The chain recombines TRBV2 with TRBJ1-2; 9 bases are a match to TRBD1. V was pared by 3 bases and J by 5 bases, with 4 bases of the junction left unmatched. The CDR3 contains 14 residues. From germline, CDR1 is SNHLY and CDR2 FYNNEI. CDR3 amino acids: CASSERTGDYGYTF. The DNA for the CDR3 is TGTGCCAGCAGTGAGAGGACAGGGGATTATGGCTACACCTTC. Full variable domain (outside the CDR3, taken from reference TRBV2 and TRBJ1-2): EPEVTQTPSHQVTQMGQEVILRCVPISNHLYFYWYRQILGQKVEFLVSFYNNEISEKSEIFDDQFSVERPDGSNFTLKIRSTKLEDSAMYFCASSERTGDYGYTFGSGTRLTVV.

V is TRBV30 and J is TRBJ2-1, with D tentatively TRBD2 (6 bases). V lost 2 bases to trimming and J lost 10 bases, with 15 bases between them. This CDR3 spans 13 amino acids. Germline values: CDR1 GTSNPN, CDR2 SVGIG (reference sequence). The CDR3 coding sequence is TGTGCCTGGAGTCCCCCCTCGGCGGGAGAGCAGTTCTTC. Translating gives CAWSPPSAGEQFF.

This chain uses TRBV7-2 with TRBJ2-5; 9 bases align to TRBD2. In germline, CDR1 is SGHTA, CDR2 FQGNSA. The CDR3 sequence is 17 residues long. Trimming took 2 bases from V and 2 from J; bases not matched to a gene: 9. Written as DNA, the CDR3 is TGTGCCAGCAGCTTATATGCCCTAGCGGGGAATCAAGAGACCCAGTACTTC. It yields the protein CASSLYALAGNQETQYF.

This chain joins TRBV29-1 and TRBJ1-4, with TRBD1 matching 9 bases. Germline loops: CDR1 SQVTM, CDR2 ANQGSEA. The trim removed 6 bases at V and 0 bases at J, leaving 2 bases unmatched. CDR3 length equals 14 residues. The CDR3, as DNA: TGCAGCGTGGGACAGGGTCCAACTAATGAAAAACTGTTTTTT. It encodes CSVGQGPTNEKLFF.

V gene TRBV25-1 combines with J gene TRBJ2-7; weak D call: TRBD2 (5 bases). Germline CDR1 reads MGHDK; CDR2 reads SYGVNS. Trimming removed 7 bases from V and 6 bases from J, with 22 bases in between. The CDR3 spans 15 residues. This CDR3 reads CASIKGTSPRGEQYF. The DNA of the CDR3 is TGTGCCAGCATAAAGGGAACATCTCCCCGGGGCGAGCAGTACTTC.

The chain has TRBV4-2 and TRBJ2-2; TRBD2 might be the D (5 bases). V dropped 4 bases and J dropped 0 bases, with 9 bases sitting between them. Per germline, CDR1 LGHNA and CDR2 YNFKEQ. This CDR3 is 15 amino acids long. DNA for the CDR3: TGTGCCAGCAGCCGCGGGCCCACGAACACCGGGGAGCTGTTTTTT. Translated: CASSRGPTNTGELFF.

This sequence joins TRBV11-2 and TRBJ1-5; maybe TRBD1 (5 bases). CDR1 is SGHAT and CDR2 is FQNNGV in the germline V gene. The CDR3 has 15 amino acids. Trimming removed 4 bases at V and 4 bases at J, with 14 bases between. The CDR3 spells CASSSKRGWNQPQHF. The CDR3 DNA reads TGTGCCAGCAGCTCGAAGCGGGGGTGGAATCAGCCCCAGCATTTT.

This sequence joins TRBV6-6 and TRBJ1-5; 7 bases are shared with TRBD1. Germline CDR1 is MNHNY and CDR2 is SVGAGI (reference sequence). V was clipped by 4 bases and J by 2 bases; unmatched bases: 2. The CDR3 consists of 14 residues. The CDR3 loop is CASSFGQGNQPQHF. Written as DNA, the CDR3 is TGTGCCAGCAGTTTTGGACAGGGCAATCAGCCCCAGCATTTT.

J is TRBJ1-1 and V is TRBV19; 7 bases agree with TRBD1. Germline assignment: CDR1 LNHDA and CDR2 SQIVND (reference sequence). The CDR3 consists of 13 residues. The trim removed 4 bases at V and 7 bases at J, leaving 6 bases unmatched. CDR3 sequence: CASSTAGGYEAFF. The DNA of the CDR3 is TGTGCCAGTAGTACAGCAGGGGGATATGAAGCTTTCTTT.

This chain uses TRBV5-1 with TRBJ2-3; 7 bases align to TRBD1. Germline CDR1 reads SGHRS; CDR2 reads YFSETQ. The CDR3 is 14 residues long. J was trimmed by 5 bases and V by 5 bases; bases with no gene match: 8. CDR3 sequence (DNA): TGCGCCAGCAGACTCGGGACAGCCAGAGATACGCAGTATTTT. The encoded protein is CASRLGTARDTQYF.

V usage is TRBV5-1 and J usage is TRBJ1-6; 12 nucleotides line up with TRBD1. This CDR3 region has 15 residues. Trimming at V came to 4 bases and at J to 10 bases, leaving 6 bases not matched to a gene. Germline CDR1 reads SGHRS; CDR2 reads YFSETQ. Written as DNA, the CDR3 is TGCGCCAGCAGCAGGGAGGGACAGGGGGCGTCACCCCTCCACTTT. Its protein is CASSREGQGASPLHF.

V usage is TRBV7-2 and J usage is TRBJ1-2, with D perhaps matching TRBD1 (5 bases). CDR3 length: 14 amino acids. The V and J ends lost 3 bases and 4 bases respectively, with 12 bases between them. Germline CDR1 reads SGHTA; CDR2 reads FQGNSA. The CDR3 spells CASSFDSSGYGYTF. DNA of the CDR3: TGTGCCAGCAGCTTCGACAGTTCGGGCTATGGCTACACCTTC.

The rearrangement joins TRBV7-9 to TRBJ1-1; TRBD1 agrees at 7 bases. CDR3 length equals 15 residues. Trimming at V came to 2 bases and at J to 3 bases, leaving 6 bases not matched to a gene. Germline assignment: CDR1 SEHNR and CDR2 FQNEAQ (reference sequence). For the CDR3, the DNA is TGTGCCAGCAGCTTACGAGGGGGCGAGGACACTGAAGCTTTCTTT. Protein: CASSLRGGEDTEAFF.

As to this clone: Sequence at one end of the junction differs from germline and may be a read error. DNA of the CDR3: TGTGCCAGCAACGTAGAGGTAGCGGGGGGTTACAATGAGCAGTTCTTC. Amino acid sequence: CASNVEVAGGYNEQFF. This chain links TRBV9 with TRBJ2-1, with 10 bases matching TRBD2. The length of the CDR3 is 16 residues. Germline assignment: CDR1 SGDLS and CDR2 YYNGEE.

This CDR3 reads CASSLGSGTTNSYEQYF. CDR3 bases: TGTGCCAGCAGCTTAGGATCCGGGACAACGAACTCCTACGAGCAGTACTTC. The chain links TRBV7-2 to TRBJ2-7; D is perhaps TRBD1 (6 bases). Trimming stripped 1 base from V and 0 bases from J, with 16 bases between. The CDR3 is 17 amino acids. Germline-derived CDR1 and CDR2 are SGHTA and FQGNSA.

The rearrangement uses TRBV7-7 and TRBJ2-5, with 8 nucleotides matching TRBD1. CDR1 and CDR2 (germline): SSHAT, FNYEAQ (reference sequence). There are 15 residues in the CDR3. Trimming took 1 base from V and 6 from J; bases not matched to a gene: 7. The chain's CDR3 is CASSLETGQGKTQYF. In nucleotides, the CDR3 is TGTGCCAGCAGCTTAGAGACAGGACAGGGAAAGACCCAGTACTTC.

J is TRBJ1-1 and V is TRBV6-4, with unresolved D. Germline V gene lookup returns CDR1 MRHNA and CDR2 SNTAGT. The CDR3 has 13 amino acids. Trimming took off 6 bases at V and 0 bases at J, with 8 bases between the two ends. The CDR3 is CASSRHLNTEAFF. In DNA form, the CDR3 reads TGTGCCAGCAGCCGACACTTGAACACTGAAGCTTTCTTT.

This chain joins TRBV25-1 and TRBJ2-2; 8 positions match TRBD1. The CDR3 runs 14 residues. V lost 5 bases and J lost 6; bases outside the gene matches: 5. Germline V gene data show CDR1 as MGHDK and CDR2 as SYGVNS. The CDR3 DNA follows: TGTGCCAGCAGTACAACAGGGGGTTCCGGGGAGCTGTTTTTT. Its protein product is CASSTTGGSGELFF.

This chain links TRBV27 with TRBJ1-1; 11 positions agree with TRBD1. The CDR3 consists of 15 residues. The junction had 4 bases not matched to a gene; V was cut back by 5 bases and J by 2 bases. Germline lookup yields CDR1 MNHEY and CDR2 SMNVEV (reference sequence). For the CDR3, the DNA is TGTGCCAGCAGTACAAGGACAGGGGGCAACACTGAAGCTTTCTTT. It specifies CASSTRTGGNTEAFF.

The V gene is TRBV6-5, the J gene TRBJ1-3, with D possibly matching TRBD1 (6 bases). Looked up from germline, CDR1 is MNHEY and CDR2 is SVGAGI. CDR3 length equals 15 residues. Trimming took 4 bases from V and 4 from J, leaving 14 bases between them. The CDR3 DNA is TGTGCCAGCAGTTTTAAGGGGGTCACCGGAAACACCATATATTTT. It encodes CASSFKGVTGNTIYF.

This clone showed up just a few times. CDR3 sequence (DNA): TGTGCCAGTAGTGACAGGTACTCTGGAAACACCATATATTTT. It yields the protein CASSDRYSGNTIYF. J is TRBJ1-3 and V is TRBV19, with D possibly matching TRBD1 (6 bases). Germline-derived CDR1 and CDR2 are LNHDA and SQIVND (reference sequence). V was cut by 5 bases and J by 0 bases, with 8 bases left in between. This CDR3 region has 14 residues.

This chain joins TRBV19 and TRBJ2-2; D may be TRBD2 (6 bases). This CDR3 spans 12 amino acids. CDR1 LNHDA and CDR2 SQIVND come from the germline V gene (reference sequence). Trimming stripped 6 bases from V and 7 bases from J, with 9 bases between. The CDR3 region is CASRYSGGELFF. In DNA, the CDR3 is TGTGCCAGTAGGTATAGCGGCGGGGAGCTGTTTTTT.

The rearrangement links TRBV30 to TRBJ1-2; a possible D gene is TRBD1 (5 bases). This CDR3 region has 14 residues. CDR1 is GTSNPN and CDR2 is SVGIG in the germline V gene (reference sequence). Deletions cut 0 bases from V and 3 bases from J, with 11 bases between. The CDR3 is CAWSVGQGYYGYTF. CDR3 DNA: TGTGCCTGGAGTGTGGGTCAGGGTTACTATGGCTACACCTTC.

The rearrangement joins TRBV18 to TRBJ2-2; 9 bases are shared with TRBD1. Germline values: CDR1 KGHSH, CDR2 LQKENI. The CDR3 spans 15 residues. With V trimmed by 5 bases and J by 5 bases, 6 bases remained unmatched. The DNA for the CDR3 is TGTGCCAGCTCAGCAGGACAGGGGAAGACCGGGGAGCTGTTTTTT. Translating gives CASSAGQGKTGELFF.

This clone was found a few times. Germline and junction disagree at one end, which may indicate a read error. This sequence joins TRBV10-1 and TRBJ2-7, with 9 bases matching TRBD2. CDR1 and CDR2 from the germline V gene are WNHNN and SYGVQD (reference sequence). CDR3 length: 12 residues. In nucleotides, the CDR3 is TGCGCCAGCAGTCCCATAGCGGGAGAGCTGTACTTC. Translated: CASSPIAGELYF.

The chain uses TRBV9 and TRBJ1-1; D is uncertain. The CDR3 is 13 residues long. V lost 2 bases to trimming and J lost 3 bases, with 8 bases between them. Per the germline V gene, CDR1 is SGDLS and CDR2 is YYNGEE. The CDR3 DNA sequence: TGTGCCAGCAGCGTCCGCGGAGACACTGAAGCTTTCTTT. This translates into CASSVRGDTEAFF.